The present entry profiles one T cell receptor beta chain with its context. Its cognate antigen is unknown. These data originate in a study of T cells in Graves' hyperthyroidism and ophthalmopathy. Not enrolled were patients with uncontrolled infection, other autoimmune disease, pregnancy or lactation. The CDR3 contains 13 residues. CDR1 and CDR2 (germline): SEHNR, FQNEAQ (reference sequence). The ends were cut back, 2 bases at V and 6 bases at J, with 11 bases in the middle. Notes on the study in general: Most expanded thyroid clonotypes above 0.001 recurred in blood.

It was RNA transcripts that yielded the amplified TCR beta CDR3 regions. In the first-round RT-PCR of the TCR CDR3, the HTBI primer set was used. TCRdb reprocessed the multiplex PCR reads via MiXCR and lists one record per CDR3 protein. The sample shows 500,000 to 800,000 distinct CDR3 sequences, roughly 45% of them seen only once. The V call is TRBV7-9, the J call TRBJ2-7; D ambiguous. What was sequenced was peripheral blood or thyroid tissue (not recorded which). This receptor was taken from an adult man with Graves' disease, either hyperthyroidism or ophthalmopathy (not recorded which). CDR3 region: CASSLTPGSEQYF. The CDR3 DNA follows: TGTGCCAGCAGCTTAACTCCGGGCAGCGAGCAGTACTTC.